The clone carrying this T cell receptor beta chain was counted between two and nine times. Its antigen is not identified. It was by quantitative 5'-RACE with molecular barcodes that TCR beta libraries were made. TCRdb redid the calling of the 5' RACE reads with MiXCR, one entry per CDR3 protein. The table has about 150,000 distinct CDR3 sequences, roughly 34% seen once. The sample belongs to a study of CD8 T cells in ankylosing spondylitis. Study-wide points: Characteristic, it appeared, of ankylosing spondylitis blood was a TCR beta motif of fewer than 10 highly homologous variants. In ankylosing spondylitis patients, matched synovial fluid reportedly showed significant enrichment of disease-linked clones. As for the disease-linked clones, they showed a CD8+ phenotype and occurred at relatively low frequencies in peripheral blood.

The V gene end was trimmed by 6 bases and the J gene end by 3 bases; junction bases not matched to a gene: 5. CDR3 length equals 15 residues. Germline CDR1 is MDHEN and CDR2 is SYDVKM. The TCR sequence derives from a male donor with ankylosing spondylitis. The chain has TRBV28 and TRBJ1-1, with 12 nucleotides matching TRBD1. The sample comprised synovial fluid, either unsorted or a sorted T cell fraction (not recorded which). DNA for the CDR3: TGTGCCAGCAGCCCCGGGACAGGGGGCTACACTGAAGCTTTCTTT. Its translation is CASSPGTGGYTEAFF.